This TCR beta chain emerged from a study of identifying expanded T cells in peripheral blood. The V and J ends lost 0 bases and 3 bases respectively, with 16 bases between them. The CDR3 is made up of 17 amino acids. Germline CDR1 and CDR2: MNHNS and SASEGT. Measured with immunoSEQ multiplex PCR; TCRdb has only the in-frame clones, and not every one. The data show roughly 86,000 clones, 70% to 90% seen once. The chain has TRBV6-1 and TRBJ2-3; D is tentatively TRBD1 or TRBD2 (5 bases each). The TCR originated in a person between 18 and 75 years old in good health. Sequencing was done on a sample of blood. The DNA of the CDR3 is TGTGCCAGCAGTGAAGCGAAGGGGACGTGGGTGACAGATACGCAGTATTTT. Its translation: CASSEAKGTWVTDTQYF.